A selection of T cell receptor beta chains follows, all from one sample in a study of shared T cell receptors in the human thymus. This table comes from immunoSEQ multiplex PCR, and its TCRdb copy is limited to in-frame clones, with some not included. The sample lists more than 300,000 clones; 95% were seen once. The sample consisted of thymocytes. Receptors originate from a human donor. CDR3s include the opening cysteine and the closing phenylalanine or tryptophan. D genes are given only for firm matches. A row's size may be missing; if present it is once, few, many or a size class.

J: TRBJ2-7
V: TRBV5-4
size: NA
D: TRBD2
CDR3: CASSLGLTSEPYEQYF
DNA: TGTGCCAGCAGCTTGGGGTTGACTAGCGAACCCTACGAGCAGTACTTC

J: TRBJ2-1
V: TRBV10-2
size: NA
D: TRBD2
CDR3: CASSVVAGGPRGNEQFF
DNA: TGCGCCAGCAGTGTAGTGGCGGGAGGGCCTCGGGGCAATGAGCAGTTCTTC

J: TRBJ2-3
V: TRBV9
size: once
D: TRBD2
CDR3: CASSPTAASGSDTQYF
DNA: TGTGCCAGCAGCCCCACCGCGGCTAGCGGGAGCGATACGCAGTATTTT

J: TRBJ2-1
V: TRBV7-3
size: NA
D: NA
CDR3: CASSTYGPRGNEQFF
DNA: TGTGCCAGCAGCACCTACGGCCCTAGGGGCAATGAGCAGTTCTTC

J: TRBJ2-1
V: TRBV6-4
size: few
D: TRBD2
CDR3: CATRGTSEGFNEQFF
DNA: TGTGCCACGAGAGGGACTAGCGAGGGGTTCAATGAGCAGTTCTTC

J: TRBJ2-7
V: TRBV6-5
size: once
D: TRBD1
CDR3: CASSPTGTGRYEQYF
DNA: TGTGCCAGCAGCCCCACCGGGACAGGGCGCTACGAGCAGTACTTC

J: TRBJ2-1
V: TRBV21-1
size: NA
D: NA
CDR3: CASRAAGLGYNEQFF
DNA: TGTGCCAGCAGAGCTGCGGGACTCGGCTACAATGAGCAGTTCTTC

J: TRBJ1-3
V: TRBV5-1
size: NA
D: TRBD1
CDR3: CASSLSRDRALSGNTIYF
DNA: TGCGCCAGCAGCTTGAGCCGGGACAGGGCCCTCTCTGGAAACACCATATATTTT

J: TRBJ2-7
V: TRBV19
size: few
D: NA
CDR3: CASSMQWTGSYEQYF
DNA: TGTGCCAGTAGTATGCAATGGACGGGCTCCTACGAGCAGTACTTC

J: TRBJ2-1
V: TRBV11-1
size: NA
D: NA
CDR3: CASSSDVSSEYNSREQFF
DNA: TGTGCCAGCAGCTCCGACGTCTCTAGCGAGTACAATTCTCGGGAGCAGTTCTTC

J: TRBJ2-7
V: TRBV28
size: NA
D: NA
CDR3: CASSFLARSSYEQYF
DNA: TGTGCCAGCAGTTTTCTCGCTAGGAGCTCCTACGAGCAGTACTTC

J: TRBJ2-7
V: TRBV29-1
size: NA
D: NA
CDR3: CSVVGSSPYEQYF
DNA: TGCAGCGTGGTGGGGAGCTCTCCTTACGAGCAGTACTTC

J: TRBJ2-6
V: TRBV9
size: NA
D: NA
CDR3: CASSVGGQVLAGANVLTF
DNA: TGTGCCAGCAGCGTAGGAGGCCAGGTTCTCGCTGGGGCCAACGTCCTGACTTTC

J: TRBJ1-5
V: TRBV2
size: NA
D: NA
CDR3: CASSWDPDSNQPQHF
DNA: TGTGCCAGCAGTTGGGACCCGGATAGCAATCAGCCCCAGCATTTT